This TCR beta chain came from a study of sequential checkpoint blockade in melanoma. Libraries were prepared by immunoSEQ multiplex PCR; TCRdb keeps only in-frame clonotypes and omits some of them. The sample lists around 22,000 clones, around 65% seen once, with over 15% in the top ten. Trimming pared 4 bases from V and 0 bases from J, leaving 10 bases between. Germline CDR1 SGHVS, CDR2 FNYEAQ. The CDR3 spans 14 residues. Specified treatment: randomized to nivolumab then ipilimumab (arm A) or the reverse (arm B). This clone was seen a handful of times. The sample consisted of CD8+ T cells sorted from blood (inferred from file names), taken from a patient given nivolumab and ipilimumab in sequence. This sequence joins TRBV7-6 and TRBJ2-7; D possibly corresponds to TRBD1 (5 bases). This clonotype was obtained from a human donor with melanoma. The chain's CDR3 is CASSSRQSSYEQYF. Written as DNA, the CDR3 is TGTGCCAGCAGCTCCCGACAGAGCTCCTACGAGCAGTACTTC.